This T cell receptor (beta chain) was found in a study of T cell responses to AZD1222 COVID-19 vaccine. Assay: immunoSEQ multiplex PCR; the TCRdb copy retains only in-frame clones and omits some. Among about 110,000 clones listed, 80% to 90% were seen once. The sample holds one count of this clone. As yet, its antigen is unknown. CDR3 length equals 15 residues. Trimming left V 4 bases short and J 9 bases short, with 21 bases between. The germline gives CDR1 LNHDA, CDR2 SQIVND (reference sequence). Study observations and caveats: White British ancestry dominated among donors, who included more females, and clonal diversity was possibly underestimated.

Specimen: peripheral blood, collected 28 days after the second AZD1222 dose. The rearrangement links TRBV19 to TRBJ1-2; the D gene is possibly TRBD1 (5 bases). The TCR originated in an adult who received the AZD1222 COVID-19 vaccine. This CDR3 is CASSTPQGRNKRYTF. In DNA, the CDR3 is TGTGCCAGTAGTACCCCCCAGGGACGGAACAAGCGCTACACCTTC.